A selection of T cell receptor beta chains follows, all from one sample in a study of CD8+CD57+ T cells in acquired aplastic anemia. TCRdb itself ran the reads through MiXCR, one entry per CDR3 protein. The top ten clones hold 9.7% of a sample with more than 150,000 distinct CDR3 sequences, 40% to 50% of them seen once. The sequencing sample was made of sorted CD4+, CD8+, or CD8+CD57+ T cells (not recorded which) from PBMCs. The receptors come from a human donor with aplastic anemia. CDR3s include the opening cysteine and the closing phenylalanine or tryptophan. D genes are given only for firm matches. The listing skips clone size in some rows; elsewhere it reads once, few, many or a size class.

CDR3nt: TGTTCTCCCCGAACAGCTTTCTTT
CDR3aa: CSPRTAFF
len: 8
abundance: NA
v_gene: TRBV14
d_gene: NA
j_gene: TRBJ1-1

CDR3nt: TGTGCCACCCAGGACAGGGAAGCTTCACCCCTCCACTTT
CDR3aa: CATQDREASPLHF
len: 13
abundance: few
v_gene: TRBV24-1
d_gene: TRBD1
j_gene: TRBJ1-6

CDR3nt: TGTGCCAGCAGCCATGTCGCCGGGACAGGGGGTTACGAGCAGTACTTC
CDR3aa: CASSHVAGTGGYEQYF
len: 16
abundance: NA
v_gene: TRBV4-2
d_gene: TRBD1
j_gene: TRBJ2-7

CDR3nt: TGTGCCAGCTCAGTACCCGGACTACAGAGCACAGATACGCAGTATTTT
CDR3aa: CASSVPGLQSTDTQYF
len: 16
abundance: NA
v_gene: TRBV18
d_gene: NA
j_gene: TRBJ2-3

CDR3nt: TGTGCCAGCAGTGTTCCGGGAACGAGCTCCTACGAGCAGTACTTC
CDR3aa: CASSVPGTSSYEQYF
len: 15
abundance: NA
v_gene: TRBV7-2
d_gene: NA
j_gene: TRBJ2-7

CDR3nt: TGCAGTGCTACTCCGGGACAGGGGGCCTACGAGCAGTACTTC
CDR3aa: CSATPGQGAYEQYF
len: 14
abundance: NA
v_gene: TRBV20-1
d_gene: TRBD1
j_gene: TRBJ2-7

CDR3nt: TGCGCCAGCCGGGGGGGGAATCCCAGCTACGAGCGGTACTTC
CDR3aa: CASRGGNPSYERYF
len: 14
abundance: NA
v_gene: TRBV10-1
d_gene: TRBD2
j_gene: TRBJ2-7

CDR3nt: TGTGCCAGCAGTGAATCAGGTCAGGGGCACAAGCCCCAGCATTTT
CDR3aa: CASSESGQGHKPQHF
len: 15
abundance: many
v_gene: TRBV25-1
d_gene: NA
j_gene: TRBJ1-5

CDR3nt: TGCGCCAGCAGCTTGTTTCACGGCTCTTCTCCCGAGCAGTACTTC
CDR3aa: CASSLFHGSSPEQYF
len: 15
abundance: many
v_gene: TRBV5-1
d_gene: NA
j_gene: TRBJ2-7

CDR3nt: TGCAGCGCCCGAGCGGGAGGGGAGAACTATGGCTACACCTTC
CDR3aa: CSARAGGENYGYTF
len: 14
abundance: NA
v_gene: TRBV29-1
d_gene: NA
j_gene: TRBJ1-2

CDR3nt: TGCGCCAGTAGGTGGACTAGCGGTTCCTACGAGCAGTACTTC
CDR3aa: CASRWTSGSYEQYF
len: 14
abundance: many
v_gene: TRBV5-1
d_gene: TRBD2
j_gene: TRBJ2-7

CDR3nt: TGTGCCATCTCCCAGGGATCGGACTACGAGCAGTACTTC
CDR3aa: CAISQGSDYEQYF
len: 13
abundance: few
v_gene: TRBV24-1
d_gene: NA
j_gene: TRBJ2-7

CDR3nt: TGTGCCAGCAGCCTCGGGCCGGGGGCCCAGCATTTT
CDR3aa: CASSLGPGAQHF
len: 12
abundance: few
v_gene: TRBV3-1
d_gene: NA
j_gene: TRBJ1-5

CDR3nt: TGCAGCGTTGGACAGAGGGGAGTCGGGGAGCTGTTTTTT
CDR3aa: CSVGQRGVGELFF
len: 13
abundance: medium-sized
v_gene: TRBV29-1
d_gene: NA
j_gene: TRBJ2-2

CDR3nt: TGTGCCAGCAGCCCGACAGGGGGACGAGGCTACACCTTC
CDR3aa: CASSPTGGRGYTF
len: 13
abundance: NA
v_gene: TRBV7-9
d_gene: TRBD1
j_gene: TRBJ1-2

CDR3nt: TGTGCCAGCAGTGATTCTCAGGCCTACGAGCAGTACTTC
CDR3aa: CASSDSQAYEQYF
len: 13
abundance: NA
v_gene: TRBV25-1
d_gene: NA
j_gene: TRBJ2-7

CDR3nt: TGTGCCGTCTCGTTACAGGGAGACGAAGCTTTCTTT
CDR3aa: CAVSLQGDEAFF
len: 12
abundance: NA
v_gene: TRBV10-3
d_gene: NA
j_gene: TRBJ1-1

CDR3nt: TGTGCCAGCAGCCTACCTGGTGGAAACACCATATATTTT
CDR3aa: CASSLPGGNTIYF
len: 13
abundance: once
v_gene: TRBV9
d_gene: NA
j_gene: TRBJ1-3

CDR3nt: TGTGCCAGCAGGCGCCGATGGGACATGCAAGAGACCCAGTACTTC
CDR3aa: CASRRRWDMQETQYF
len: 15
abundance: NA
v_gene: TRBV2
d_gene: NA
j_gene: TRBJ2-5

CDR3nt: TGTGCTAGTAGTATAGGGGGGCCAGATAACTATGGCTACACCTTC
CDR3aa: CASSIGGPDNYGYTF
len: 15
abundance: NA
v_gene: TRBV19
d_gene: NA
j_gene: TRBJ1-2

CDR3nt: TGCAGCGTTGAAGATGCCTGGGACCAAGAGACCCAGTACTTC
CDR3aa: CSVEDAWDQETQYF
len: 14
abundance: few
v_gene: TRBV29-1
d_gene: NA
j_gene: TRBJ2-5

CDR3nt: TGCGCCAGCAACCTTAGCGGAGCGGAGGAGCAGTACTTC
CDR3aa: CASNLSGAEEQYF
len: 13
abundance: NA
v_gene: TRBV10-2
d_gene: NA
j_gene: TRBJ2-7

CDR3nt: TGCAGTGCTAGAGAGTCGGGGTCATCACCCCTCCACTTT
CDR3aa: CSARESGSSPLHF
len: 13
abundance: NA
v_gene: TRBV20-1
d_gene: NA
j_gene: TRBJ1-6

CDR3nt: TGTGCCACCAGTGACCCAAACGGGAGTGAGCAGTTCTTC
CDR3aa: CATSDPNGSEQFF
len: 13
abundance: once
v_gene: TRBV24-1
d_gene: NA
j_gene: TRBJ2-1

CDR3nt: TGTGCCAGCAGCCAATCATACGACGGGGTTGACGGCTACACCTTC
CDR3aa: CASSQSYDGVDGYTF
len: 15
abundance: NA
v_gene: TRBV16
d_gene: NA
j_gene: TRBJ1-2

CDR3nt: TGTGCCAGCACCCCGTTGAGGGGGGTCGACGAGCAGTACTTC
CDR3aa: CASTPLRGVDEQYF
len: 14
abundance: NA
v_gene: TRBV6-1
d_gene: NA
j_gene: TRBJ2-7

CDR3nt: TGTGCCAGCAGTGAATTACAGGGGATGAACACTGAAGCTTTCTTT
CDR3aa: CASSELQGMNTEAFF
len: 15
abundance: NA
v_gene: TRBV25-1
d_gene: TRBD1
j_gene: TRBJ1-1

CDR3nt: TGTGCCAGCAGGAATAACCTGGGACAGGGGGTCGGGGAGACCCAGTACTTC
CDR3aa: CASRNNLGQGVGETQYF
len: 17
abundance: NA
v_gene: TRBV6-2/TRBV6-3
d_gene: TRBD1
j_gene: TRBJ2-5

CDR3nt: TGTGCCACCAGTGACCCCGGGACAGGAATGGATGGCTACACCTTC
CDR3aa: CATSDPGTGMDGYTF
len: 15
abundance: many
v_gene: TRBV24-1
d_gene: TRBD1
j_gene: TRBJ1-2

CDR3nt: TGTGCCAGTATAACCGGGACTAGCGGGAGGCAGAGCTCCTACGAGCAGTACTTC
CDR3aa: CASITGTSGRQSSYEQYF
len: 18
abundance: NA
v_gene: TRBV19
d_gene: TRBD2
j_gene: TRBJ2-7

CDR3nt: TGTGCCAGCAGCCCCCTCAGGGATACGCAGTATTTT
CDR3aa: CASSPLRDTQYF
len: 12
abundance: NA
v_gene: TRBV7-2
d_gene: NA
j_gene: TRBJ2-3

CDR3nt: TGTGCCATCGGGGGAGGTGAAAATCAGCCCCAGCATTTT
CDR3aa: CAIGGGENQPQHF
len: 13
abundance: NA
v_gene: TRBV10-3
d_gene: NA
j_gene: TRBJ1-5

CDR3nt: TGTGCCAGCAGCTCGCAGGCAGGGGGCACTGAAGCTTTCTTT
CDR3aa: CASSSQAGGTEAFF
len: 14
abundance: many
v_gene: TRBV11-3
d_gene: TRBD1
j_gene: TRBJ1-1

CDR3nt: TGTGCCAGCAGCCGGACACTCTACGAGCAGTACTTC
CDR3aa: CASSRTLYEQYF
len: 12
abundance: few
v_gene: TRBV7-9
d_gene: NA
j_gene: TRBJ2-7

CDR3nt: TGCAGTGCTAGTGTAACAGGGGAAGCTAATTACGAGCAGTACTTC
CDR3aa: CSASVTGEANYEQYF
len: 15
abundance: NA
v_gene: TRBV20-1
d_gene: TRBD1
j_gene: TRBJ2-7

CDR3nt: TGTGCCAGCAGTGAAGGGAATTTGGATACGCAGTATTTT
CDR3aa: CASSEGNLDTQYF
len: 13
abundance: once
v_gene: TRBV25-1
d_gene: NA
j_gene: TRBJ2-3

CDR3nt: TGCAGCGCCAGGGACAGGGAGGACTATGGCTACACCTTC
CDR3aa: CSARDREDYGYTF
len: 13
abundance: NA
v_gene: TRBV29-1
d_gene: TRBD1
j_gene: TRBJ1-2

CDR3nt: TGCGCCGATGGGACTACGGGGGTGGAGACCCAGTACTTC
CDR3aa: CADGTTGVETQYF
len: 13
abundance: many
v_gene: TRBV10-1
d_gene: TRBD2
j_gene: TRBJ2-5

CDR3nt: TGTGCCAGCAGTGACCAGGTACACCAAGAGACCCAGTACTTC
CDR3aa: CASSDQVHQETQYF
len: 14
abundance: NA
v_gene: TRBV2
d_gene: NA
j_gene: TRBJ2-5

CDR3nt: TGTGCCAGCAGCTTGAGACAGGGTAGCACTGAAGCTTTCTTT
CDR3aa: CASSLRQGSTEAFF
len: 14
abundance: many
v_gene: TRBV7-2
d_gene: TRBD1
j_gene: TRBJ1-1

CDR3nt: TGTGCCATCAGTGAAACAGCAGAGGGCTACACCTTC
CDR3aa: CAISETAEGYTF
len: 12
abundance: NA
v_gene: TRBV2
d_gene: NA
j_gene: TRBJ1-2

CDR3nt: TGTGCCAGCAGCCAGCACACAGGGAGAGCTCACTATGGCTACACCTTC
CDR3aa: CASSQHTGRAHYGYTF
len: 16
abundance: many
v_gene: TRBV14
d_gene: NA
j_gene: TRBJ1-2

CDR3nt: TGTGCCAGCAGTGCCGCTCCGGGACAGGATAGGGAAGGCTACACCTTC
CDR3aa: CASSAAPGQDREGYTF
len: 16
abundance: NA
v_gene: TRBV25-1
d_gene: TRBD1
j_gene: TRBJ1-2

CDR3nt: TGCGCCAGCAGTCCGGGACTATTTGGTGAGCAGTTCTTC
CDR3aa: CASSPGLFGEQFF
len: 13
abundance: NA
v_gene: TRBV10-1
d_gene: TRBD2
j_gene: TRBJ2-1

CDR3nt: TGTGCCAGTAGCCCAGAGCAGTACCAAGAGACCCAGTACTTC
CDR3aa: CASSPEQYQETQYF
len: 14
abundance: NA
v_gene: TRBV19
d_gene: NA
j_gene: TRBJ2-5

CDR3nt: TGTGCCACCAGCAGAGATTTGGGCAGGGAGCAGTTCTTC
CDR3aa: CATSRDLGREQFF
len: 13
abundance: many
v_gene: TRBV15
d_gene: NA
j_gene: TRBJ2-1

CDR3nt: TGCAGCGTCTACCGGGACCTTGATTCCTACGAGCAGTACTTC
CDR3aa: CSVYRDLDSYEQYF
len: 14
abundance: many
v_gene: TRBV29-1
d_gene: NA
j_gene: TRBJ2-7

CDR3nt: TGCGCCAGCAGCTTGGGGGACCACGGGTTGGGGAATGAGCAGTTCTTC
CDR3aa: CASSLGDHGLGNEQFF
len: 16
abundance: many
v_gene: TRBV5-1
d_gene: NA
j_gene: TRBJ2-1

CDR3nt: TGTGCCAGCAGCCTTTGGGACCGCAATCAGCCCCAGCATTTT
CDR3aa: CASSLWDRNQPQHF
len: 14
abundance: NA
v_gene: TRBV5-6
d_gene: NA
j_gene: TRBJ1-5

CDR3nt: TGCGCCAGCAGCCCACATGGGAACACTGAAGCTTTCTTT
CDR3aa: CASSPHGNTEAFF
len: 13
abundance: few
v_gene: TRBV4-3
d_gene: NA
j_gene: TRBJ1-1

CDR3nt: TGCAGTGCTAGAGAGGACAGGGGGGGGGACAATGAGCAGTTCTTC
CDR3aa: CSAREDRGGDNEQFF
len: 15
abundance: many
v_gene: TRBV20-1
d_gene: TRBD1
j_gene: TRBJ2-1